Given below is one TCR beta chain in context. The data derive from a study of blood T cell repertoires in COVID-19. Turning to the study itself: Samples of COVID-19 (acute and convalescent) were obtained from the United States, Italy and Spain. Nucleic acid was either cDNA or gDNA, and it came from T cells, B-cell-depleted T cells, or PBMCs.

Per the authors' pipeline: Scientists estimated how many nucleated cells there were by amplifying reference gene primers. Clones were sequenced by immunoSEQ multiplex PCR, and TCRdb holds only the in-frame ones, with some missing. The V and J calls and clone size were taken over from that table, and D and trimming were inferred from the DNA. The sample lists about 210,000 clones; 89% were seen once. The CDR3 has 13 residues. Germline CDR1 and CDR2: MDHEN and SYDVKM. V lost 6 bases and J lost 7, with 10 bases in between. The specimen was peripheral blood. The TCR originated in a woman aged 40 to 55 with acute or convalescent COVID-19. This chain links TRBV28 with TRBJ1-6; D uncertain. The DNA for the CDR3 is TGTGCCAGCAGACTCCAGGTGAATTCACCCCTCCACTTT. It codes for CASRLQVNSPLHF.